The 8 T cell receptor beta chains below all came from one sample that was sequenced in a study of CXCR3-negative and CXCR3-positive naive CD8 T cells. Their specific antigens are unknown. Preparation of TRB cDNA libraries relied on 5' RACE carrying UMI labels. TCRdb re-called the 5' RACE reads; every CDR3 protein appears as one record, without DNA. The sample data list about 70,000 distinct CDR3 sequences. Notes on the study in general: For CXCR3-positive naive cells, TRB CDR3s were more hydrophobic than those of CXCR3-negative naive cells.

Sample: naive CXCR3+ CD8+ T cells from blood. Specified subset: CD45RO-CCR7+CD27+CD95- naive CD8+ T cells expressing CXCR3 (TNR3+). These receptors were obtained from a human donor in good health. Some clones in this sample may be carry-over from other donors' samples.

CDR3 loop: CASSLRGGGALYNEQFF. The chain carries TRBV7-2 and TRBJ2-1; lacking DNA, the TRBD2 call made by TCRdb goes unchecked. CDR3 size: 17 residues. The germline gives CDR1 SGHTA, CDR2 FQGNSA.

The CDR3 loop is CASSPGQVDEQYF. The rearrangement links TRBV11-2 to TRBJ2-7; absent DNA, TCRdb's TRBD1 call cannot be checked. The CDR3 has 13 amino acids. The germline gives CDR1 SGHAT, CDR2 FQNNGV.

The J gene is TRBJ1-1, the V gene TRBV6-2 or TRBV6-3; checking the TCRdb D call of TRBD1 is not possible without DNA. The CDR3 has 13 amino acids. Looked up from germline, CDR1 is MNHEY and CDR2 is SVGEGT. The CDR3 sequence: CASSYGQGFEAFF.

This chain uses TRBV5-5 with TRBJ2-1; TCRdb gives TRBD2 as the D gene, but with no DNA this cannot be confirmed. This CDR3 is 18 amino acids long. From germline, CDR1 is SGHKS and CDR2 YYEKEE (reference sequence). The CDR3 sequence: CASSFAVAGVAFYNEQFF.

This chain connects TRBV7-6 to TRBJ2-1. Germline CDR1 reads SGHVS; CDR2 reads FNYEAQ. This CDR3 region has 14 residues. This CDR3 reads CASREGTPYNEQFF.

The chain combines TRBV4-2 with TRBJ2-1; the TRBD2 assignment by TCRdb is unverifiable without DNA. CDR3 length: 18 residues. CDR1 LGHNA and CDR2 YNFKEQ come from the germline V gene. This CDR3 is CASSQRGGRAGAHNEQFF.

The gene calls are TRBV3-2 and TRBJ2-3; TCRdb returns TRBD1, unconfirmable since there is no DNA. TRBV3-2 is reported as a pseudogene. This CDR3 comprises 14 residues. CDR3 amino acids: CASGPGAATDTQYF.

The J gene is TRBJ1-5, the V gene TRBV5-6; TCRdb's D call of TRBD1 is untestable without DNA. The CDR3 covers 15 residues. Germline values: CDR1 SGHDT, CDR2 YYEEEE. CDR3 loop: CASSSDRGRLQPQHF.